The T cell receptor beta chain described here comes from a study of T-cell memory formation after mild COVID-19. CDR3 size: 13 residues. Germline V CDR1 and CDR2: KGHSH, LQKENI. V lost 3 bases, J lost 5 bases, and 10 bases lay in between. This clonotype was seen only a few times. TCRdb fed the 5' RACE reads into MiXCR, producing one record per CDR3 protein. Found here are about 560,000 distinct CDR3 sequences, roughly 21% of them singletons; the top ten hold 7% to 9%. Sequencing input: PBMCs or a T cell subset sorted from them (not recorded which). The chain carries TRBV18 and TRBJ1-1; D is unclear. This clonotype originated in an adult woman who had mild COVID-19 (a few samples of this study predate the infection). Cell type and time point are not known. For the CDR3, the DNA is TGTGCCAGCTCACCGGCAGTCAAGACTGAAGCTTTCTTT. The encoded protein is CASSPAVKTEAFF.